This TCR beta chain is from a study of blood T cell repertoires in COVID-19. Enrollees, about 18 to 100 years old, lived in 20 to 25 US areas. Germline CDR1 SGHTA, CDR2 FQGNSA. The CDR3 totals 18 residues. Trimming removed 2 bases from V and 0 bases from J; junction bases left unmatched: 8. Assay: immunoSEQ multiplex PCR; the TCRdb copy retains only in-frame clones and omits some. The sample lists nearly 350,000 clones; about 90% were seen once. The material sequenced was PBMCs or T cells enriched from blood (not recorded which). This TCR derives from a woman aged 30 to 39 who had recovered from COVID-19. This chain connects TRBV7-2 to TRBJ2-7, with 12 bases lining up with TRBD2. This CDR3 is CASSLRLAGAGGSYEQYF. The CDR3 DNA follows: TGTGCCAGCAGCTTAAGACTAGCGGGGGCCGGGGGCTCCTACGAGCAGTACTTC.